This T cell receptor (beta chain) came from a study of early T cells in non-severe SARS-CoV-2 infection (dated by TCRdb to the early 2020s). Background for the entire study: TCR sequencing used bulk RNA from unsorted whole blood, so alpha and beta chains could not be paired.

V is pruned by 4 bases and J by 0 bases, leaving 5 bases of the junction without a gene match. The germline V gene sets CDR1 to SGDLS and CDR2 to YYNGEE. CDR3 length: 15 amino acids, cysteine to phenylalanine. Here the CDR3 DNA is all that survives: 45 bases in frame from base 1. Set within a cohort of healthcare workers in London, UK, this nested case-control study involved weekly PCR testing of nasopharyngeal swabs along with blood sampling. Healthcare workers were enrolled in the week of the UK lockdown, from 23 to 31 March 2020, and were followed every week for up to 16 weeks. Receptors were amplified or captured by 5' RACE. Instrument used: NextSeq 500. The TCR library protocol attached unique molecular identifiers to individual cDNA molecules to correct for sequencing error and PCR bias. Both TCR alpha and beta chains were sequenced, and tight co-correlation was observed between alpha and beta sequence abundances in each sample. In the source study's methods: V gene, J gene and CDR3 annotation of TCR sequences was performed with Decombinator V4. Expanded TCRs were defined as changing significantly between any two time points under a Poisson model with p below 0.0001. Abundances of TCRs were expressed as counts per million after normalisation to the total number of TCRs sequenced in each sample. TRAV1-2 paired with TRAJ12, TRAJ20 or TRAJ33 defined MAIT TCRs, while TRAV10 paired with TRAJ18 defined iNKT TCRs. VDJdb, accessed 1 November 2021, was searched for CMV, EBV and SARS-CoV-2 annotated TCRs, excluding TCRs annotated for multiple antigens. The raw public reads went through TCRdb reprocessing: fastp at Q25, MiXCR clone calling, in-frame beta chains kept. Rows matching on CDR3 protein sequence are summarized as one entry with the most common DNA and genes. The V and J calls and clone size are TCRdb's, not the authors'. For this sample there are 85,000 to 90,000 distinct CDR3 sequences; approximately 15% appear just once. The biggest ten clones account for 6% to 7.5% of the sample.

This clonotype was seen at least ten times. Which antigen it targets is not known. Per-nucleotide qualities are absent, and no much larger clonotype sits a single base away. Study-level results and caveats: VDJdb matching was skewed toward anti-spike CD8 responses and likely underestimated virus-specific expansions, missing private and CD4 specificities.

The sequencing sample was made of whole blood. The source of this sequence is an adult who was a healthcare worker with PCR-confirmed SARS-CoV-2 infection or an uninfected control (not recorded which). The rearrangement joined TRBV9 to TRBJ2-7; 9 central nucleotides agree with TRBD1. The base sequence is TGTGCCAGCAGCCCCCCGGGACAGGGCTCCTACGAGCAGTACTTC. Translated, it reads CASSPPGQGSYEQYF.